Below are 12 T cell receptor beta chains sequenced from a single sample in a study of radiotherapy plus CTLA-4 blockade in lung cancer. Produced via immunoSEQ multiplex PCR; TCRdb's table is partial and in-frame only. The table includes tens of thousands of clones, under 80% detected once. Sequenced material: peripheral blood, taken from a patient treated with radiotherapy plus ipilimumab. The receptors derive from a human donor with non-small cell lung cancer whose response to radiotherapy plus ipilimumab could not be evaluated. Some clones in this sample may be carry-over from other donors' samples.

In its sample, this clone was seen once. The chain combines TRBV7-7 with TRBJ2-1; 8 bases fit TRBD1. The CDR3 sequence is 13 residues long. The germline V gene encodes CDR1 SSHAT and CDR2 FNYEAQ (reference sequence). CDR3 DNA sequence: TGTGCTAGCGGACCCGGACAGGGTGCTGAGCAGTTCTTC. It translates to CASGPGQGAEQFF.

The chain joins TRBV30 to TRBJ1-4, with D unresolved. The V and J ends lost 1 base and 8 bases respectively, with 14 bases between them. The CDR3 covers 14 residues. Germline assignment: CDR1 GTSNPN and CDR2 SVGIG (reference sequence). The CDR3 coding sequence is TGTGCCTGGAGTGGGAGGAGTGGGAACGAAAAACTGTTTTTT. This codes for CAWSGRSGNEKLFF.

The chain recombines TRBV4-1 with TRBJ2-5; no clear D. This CDR3 is built from 17 residues. CDR1 is MGHRA and CDR2 is YSYEKL in the germline V gene. The V and J ends lost 3 bases and 5 bases respectively, with 22 bases between them. CDR3 nucleotide sequence: TGCGCCAGCAGCCACAAGAACGGAGCCAGCCTGGAGGAGACCCAGTACTTC. Translation: CASSHKNGASLEETQYF.

V is TRBV6-5 and J is TRBJ1-2, with 7 bases aligning to TRBD1. Looked up from germline, CDR1 is MNHEY and CDR2 is SVGAGI. The CDR3 has 15 residues. V was pared by 5 bases and J by 8 bases, with 14 bases of the junction left unmatched. CDR3 residues: CASSLSAPGGGGYTF. The CDR3 DNA is TGTGCCAGCAGTCTATCGGCCCCAGGGGGTGGAGGCTACACCTTC.

Regarding this clone: This sample includes further DNA sequences coding for the same CDR3. J is TRBJ1-2 and V is TRBV20-1; D is unresolved. V dropped 0 bases and J dropped 10 bases, with 9 bases sitting between them. The germline V gene encodes CDR1 DFQATT and CDR2 SNEGSKA (reference sequence). This CDR3 contains 11 residues. The CDR3 region has the DNA TGCAGTGCTAGAGATGAGGGCGACTACACCTTC. Amino acid sequence: CSARDEGDYTF.

The rearrangement links TRBV29-1 to TRBJ2-5; a weak D match, TRBD2 (5 bases). CDR3 length: 12 amino acids. V was clipped by 7 bases and J by 5 bases, with 14 bases between them. Per germline, CDR1 SQVTM and CDR2 ANQGSEA. CDR3 sequence reads: CSARGGSETQYF. In nucleotides, the CDR3 is TGCAGCGCAAGAGGCGGGTCGGAGACCCAGTACTTC.

V gene TRBV28 combines with J gene TRBJ2-5, with TRBD1 matching 10 bases. With V trimmed by 9 bases and J by 5 bases, 15 bases remained unmatched. CDR3 length: 16 residues. Germline-derived CDR1 and CDR2 are MDHEN and SYDVKM. The CDR3 region is CASSPPRDRGWETQYF. The CDR3 DNA follows: TGTGCCAGTTCTCCACCCCGGGACAGGGGTTGGGAGACCCAGTACTTC.

This clone has at least ten counts. The chain employs TRBV18 and TRBJ1-3; D is unresolved. CDR1 is KGHSH, CDR2 LQKENI, per germline. CDR3 length: 13 amino acids. Trimming removed 8 bases at V and 0 bases at J, with 8 bases between. CDR3 loop: CASRLSSGNTIYF. CDR3 DNA: TGTGCCAGCCGACTGAGCTCTGGAAACACCATATATTTT.

This rearrangement joins TRBV5-4 to TRBJ2-3; TRBD2 agrees at 10 bases. The CDR3 extends over 15 amino acids. From germline, CDR1 is SGHNT and CDR2 YYREEE (reference sequence). With 2 bases clipped from V and 4 bases from J, the junction kept 4 bases outside the gene matches. The CDR3 sequence is CASSLTSGAADTQYF. The CDR3 region has the DNA TGTGCCAGCAGCTTAACTAGCGGGGCTGCAGATACGCAGTATTTT.

The chain uses TRBV7-2 and TRBJ2-2, with 13 bases identical to TRBD2. V shed 6 bases, J shed 7 bases, and the junction held 5 bases outside the gene matches. This CDR3 is built from 15 residues. Germline V lookup: CDR1 SGHTA, CDR2 FQGNSA. DNA of the CDR3: TGTGCCAGCAGGCCGGGACTAGCGGGGATCGGGGAGCTGTTTTTT. Translation: CASRPGLAGIGELFF.

The chain uses TRBV6-5 and TRBJ2-7; perhaps TRBD2 as D (5 bases). The germline V gene has CDR1 MNHEY and CDR2 SVGAGI. Trimming left V 11 bases short and J 3 bases short, with 20 bases between. The CDR3 runs to 14 residues. The chain's CDR3 is CAAQLMAGRYEQYF. Here the CDR3 DNA reads TGTGCCGCACAGTTAATGGCGGGTCGCTACGAGCAGTACTTC.

This clone was seen a few times. The chain is built from TRBV28 and TRBJ1-5; D remains unclear. There are 14 residues in the CDR3. Trimming took off 7 bases at V and 3 bases at J, with 13 bases between the two ends. The germline gives CDR1 MDHEN, CDR2 SYDVKM. In DNA, the CDR3 is TGTGCCAGCAACCGAGGGAGTCTCAATCAGCCCCAGCATTTT. Encoded protein: CASNRGSLNQPQHF.